The clone carrying this TCR beta chain was seen ten or more times. The antigen is not known. Breast cancer patients provided tissue from their axillary draining lymph nodes. In TCRdb, the multiplex PCR reads were re-called with MiXCR into one record per CDR3 protein. The top ten hold 0.85% to 1.2% of the sample, which has around 290,000 distinct CDR3 sequences, around 31% seen once. This sample was taken from a study of breast tumors, draining lymph nodes, adjacent tissues. V was clipped by 4 bases and J by 3 bases; unmatched bases: 3. The germline V gene encodes CDR1 SQVTM and CDR2 ANQGSEA. The CDR3 sequence is 13 residues long. The study, taken as a whole, reports: Tumor repertoires ranked between lymph nodes and nontumor tissue in diversity, with V and J gene preferences. Most tumor T cells seemingly derive from lymph node, then expand in tumor. Luminal-like breast cancer showed significantly greater tumor-nontumor repertoire similarity than basal-like breast cancer did.

The rearrangement uses TRBV29-1 and TRBJ1-5, with 7 bases identical to TRBD1. The sequenced sample consisted of axillary lymph node tissue. This receptor was taken from a female donor with breast cancer. Some clones in this sample may be carry-over from other donors' samples. CDR3 DNA sequence: TGCAGCGTTGTGGGACAGCCCAATCAGCCCCAGCATTTT. It specifies CSVVGQPNQPQHF.